The table lists the clone carrying this TCR beta chain with a count of one. As yet, its antigen is unknown. The data stem from a study of T cell responses to AZD1222 COVID-19 vaccine. The repertoire was sequenced with immunoSEQ multiplex PCR; TCRdb's copy has only in-frame clones and lacks some. The data contain 28,000 or so clones, roughly 85% of them singletons. Study observations and caveats: Two doses of AZD1222 preceded a rise in Spike-specific TCR breadth and depth. Targeting of unmutated variant regions was reportedly seen in nearly half of spike-specific TCRs. Females made up more of the donors, who were largely white British, and clonal diversity may have come out too low.

The specimen comprised peripheral blood, sampled 28 days after the second AZD1222 dose. This TCR was sampled from an adult who received the AZD1222 COVID-19 vaccine.

This chain's CDR3 is CASSTGGETGELFF. In DNA, the CDR3 is TGTGCCAGTAGTACAGGGGGCGAAACCGGGGAGCTGTTTTTT. The gene calls are TRBV19 and TRBJ2-2; 8 bases are shared with TRBD1. Per the germline V gene, CDR1 is LNHDA and CDR2 is SQIVND (reference sequence). The CDR3 consists of 14 residues. With V trimmed by 4 bases and J by 5 bases, 3 bases remained unmatched.